The sequence of this T cell receptor beta chain was determined in a study of blood T cells in healthy people across ages. For the second PCR, which ran for roughly 6 to 12 cycles, a sample-barcoded 5' primer and a J-beta primer mix were used. MiXCR, run by TCRdb on the 5' RACE reads, gives a single entry per CDR3 protein. The sample holds some 640,000 distinct CDR3 sequences, about 30% seen once. Many counts were recorded for this clonotype. The CDR3 loop spans 13 amino acids. V gave up 4 bases and J gave up 4 bases, with 10 bases separating them. Per germline, CDR1 LGHDT and CDR2 YNNKEL (reference sequence).

The TCR originated in an elderly woman in good health. The chain carries TRBV3-1 and TRBJ2-5, with D possibly matching TRBD1 (6 bases). The sample consisted of blood. Written as DNA, the CDR3 is TGTGCCAGCAGCCGCAGGGGACGAGAGACCCAGTACTTC. Its translation is CASSRRGRETQYF.